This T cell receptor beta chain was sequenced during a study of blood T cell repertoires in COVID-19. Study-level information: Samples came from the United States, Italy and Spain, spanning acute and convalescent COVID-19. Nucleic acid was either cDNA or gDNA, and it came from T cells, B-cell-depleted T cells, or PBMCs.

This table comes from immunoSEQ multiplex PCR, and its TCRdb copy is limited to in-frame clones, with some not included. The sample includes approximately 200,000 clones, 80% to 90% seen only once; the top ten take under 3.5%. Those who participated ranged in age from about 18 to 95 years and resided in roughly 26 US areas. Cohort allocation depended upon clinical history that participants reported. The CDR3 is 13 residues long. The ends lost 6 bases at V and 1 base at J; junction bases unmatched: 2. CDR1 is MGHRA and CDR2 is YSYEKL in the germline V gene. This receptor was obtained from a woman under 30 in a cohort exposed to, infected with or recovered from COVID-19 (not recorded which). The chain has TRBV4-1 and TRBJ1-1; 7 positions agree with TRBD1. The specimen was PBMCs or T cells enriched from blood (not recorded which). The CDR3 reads CASSSGGNTEAFF. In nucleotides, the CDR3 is TGCGCCAGCAGTTCAGGGGGGAACACTGAAGCTTTCTTT.